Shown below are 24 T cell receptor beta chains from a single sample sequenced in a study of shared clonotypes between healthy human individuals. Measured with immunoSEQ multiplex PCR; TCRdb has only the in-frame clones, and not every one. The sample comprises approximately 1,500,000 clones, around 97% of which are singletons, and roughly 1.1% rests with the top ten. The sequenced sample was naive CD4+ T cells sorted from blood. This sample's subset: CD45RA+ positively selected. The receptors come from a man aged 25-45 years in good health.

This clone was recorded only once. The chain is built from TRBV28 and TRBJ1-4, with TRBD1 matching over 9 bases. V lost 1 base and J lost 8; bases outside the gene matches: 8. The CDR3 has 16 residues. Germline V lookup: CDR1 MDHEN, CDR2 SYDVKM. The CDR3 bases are TGTGCCAGCAGTTTATTCCAGGGACAGGGCCGCGAAAAACTGTTTTTT. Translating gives CASSLFQGQGREKLFF.

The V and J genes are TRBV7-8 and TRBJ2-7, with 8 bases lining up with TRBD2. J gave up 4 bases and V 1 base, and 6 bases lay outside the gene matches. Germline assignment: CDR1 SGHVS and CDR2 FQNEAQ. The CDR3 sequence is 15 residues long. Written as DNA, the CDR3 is TGTGCCAGCAGCTTAGACGGGACTAGTTGGTACGAGCAGTACTTC. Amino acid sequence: CASSLDGTSWYEQYF.

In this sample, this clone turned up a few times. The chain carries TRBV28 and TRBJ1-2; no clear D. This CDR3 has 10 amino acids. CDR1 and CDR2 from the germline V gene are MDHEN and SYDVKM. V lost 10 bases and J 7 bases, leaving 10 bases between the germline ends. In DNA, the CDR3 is TGTGCCACCGGCGCGTTTGGCTACACCTTC. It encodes CATGAFGYTF.

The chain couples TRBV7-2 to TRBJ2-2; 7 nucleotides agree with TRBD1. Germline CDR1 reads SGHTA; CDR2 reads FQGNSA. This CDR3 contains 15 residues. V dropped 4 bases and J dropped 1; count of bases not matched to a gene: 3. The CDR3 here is CASSWDSKNTGELFF. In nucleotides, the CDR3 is TGTGCCAGCAGCTGGGACAGCAAGAACACCGGGGAGCTGTTTTTT. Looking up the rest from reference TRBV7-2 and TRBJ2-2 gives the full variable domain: GAGVSQSPSNKVTEKGKDVELRCDPISGHTALYWYRQSLGQGLEFLIYFQGNSAPDKSGLPSDRFSAERTGGSVSTLTIQRTQQEDSAVYLCASSWDSKNTGELFFGEGSRLTVL.

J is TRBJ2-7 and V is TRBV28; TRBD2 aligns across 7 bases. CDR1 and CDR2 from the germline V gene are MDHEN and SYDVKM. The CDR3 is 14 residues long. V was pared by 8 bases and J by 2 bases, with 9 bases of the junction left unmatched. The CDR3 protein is CASLTTGRAYEQYF. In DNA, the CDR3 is TGTGCCAGCCTAACGACGGGGAGGGCCTACGAGCAGTACTTC.

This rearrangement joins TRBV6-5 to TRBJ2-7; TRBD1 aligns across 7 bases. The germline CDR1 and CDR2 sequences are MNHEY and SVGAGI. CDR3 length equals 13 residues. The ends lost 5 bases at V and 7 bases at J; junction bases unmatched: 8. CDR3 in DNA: TGTGCCAGCAGTCGTCAGGGGGTTTATGAGCAGTACTTC. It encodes CASSRQGVYEQYF.

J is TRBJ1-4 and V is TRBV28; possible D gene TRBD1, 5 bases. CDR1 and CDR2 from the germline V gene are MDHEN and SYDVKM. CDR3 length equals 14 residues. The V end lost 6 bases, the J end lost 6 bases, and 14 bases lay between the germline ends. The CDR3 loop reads CASSTRGGDEKLFF. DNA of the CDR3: TGTGCCAGCAGCACCCGGGGGGGAGATGAAAAACTGTTTTTT. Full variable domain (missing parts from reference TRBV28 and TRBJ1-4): DVKVTQSSRYLVKRTGEKVFLECVQDMDHENMFWYRQDPGLGLRLIYFSYDVKMKEKGDIPEGYSVSREKKERFSLILESASTNQTSMYLCASSTRGGDEKLFFGSGTQLSVL.

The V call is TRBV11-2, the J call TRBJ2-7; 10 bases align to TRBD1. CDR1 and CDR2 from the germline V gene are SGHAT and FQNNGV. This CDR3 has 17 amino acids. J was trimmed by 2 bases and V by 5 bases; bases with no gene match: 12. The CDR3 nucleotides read TGTGCCAGCAGCATCTCCGGGACAGGGGCCGCGGCCTACGAGCAGTACTTC. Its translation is CASSISGTGAAAYEQYF. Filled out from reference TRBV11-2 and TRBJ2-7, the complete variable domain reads EAGVAQSPRYKIIEKRQSVAFWCNPISGHATLYWYQQILGQGPKLLIQFQNNGVVDDSQLPKDRFSAERLKGVDSTLKIQPAKLEDSAVYLCASSISGTGAAAYEQYFGPGTRLTVT.

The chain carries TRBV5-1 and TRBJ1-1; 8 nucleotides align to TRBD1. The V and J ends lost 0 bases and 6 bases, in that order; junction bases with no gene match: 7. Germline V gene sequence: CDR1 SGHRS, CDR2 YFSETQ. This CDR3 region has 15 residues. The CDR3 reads CASSLGSGGGSEAFF. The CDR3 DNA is TGCGCCAGCAGCTTGGGGTCAGGGGGCGGCTCTGAAGCTTTCTTT.

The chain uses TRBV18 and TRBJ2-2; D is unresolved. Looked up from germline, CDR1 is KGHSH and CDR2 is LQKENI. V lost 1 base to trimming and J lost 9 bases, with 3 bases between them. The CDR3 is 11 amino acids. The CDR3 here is CASSPRWELFF. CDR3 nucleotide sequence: TGTGCCAGCTCACCACGGTGGGAGCTGTTTTTT.

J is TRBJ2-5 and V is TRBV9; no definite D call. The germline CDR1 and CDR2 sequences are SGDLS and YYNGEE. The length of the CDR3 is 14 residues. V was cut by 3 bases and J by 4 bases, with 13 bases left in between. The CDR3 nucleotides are TGTGCCAGCAGCGATTCTCCTGCCCCAGAGACCCAGTACTTC. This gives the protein CASSDSPAPETQYF.

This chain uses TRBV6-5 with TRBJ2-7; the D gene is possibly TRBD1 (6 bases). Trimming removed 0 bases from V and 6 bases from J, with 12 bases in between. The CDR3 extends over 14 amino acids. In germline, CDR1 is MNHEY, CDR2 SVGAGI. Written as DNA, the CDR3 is TGTGCCAGCAGTTACTCGAGGGGGTTTGGCGAGCAGTACTTC. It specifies CASSYSRGFGEQYF.

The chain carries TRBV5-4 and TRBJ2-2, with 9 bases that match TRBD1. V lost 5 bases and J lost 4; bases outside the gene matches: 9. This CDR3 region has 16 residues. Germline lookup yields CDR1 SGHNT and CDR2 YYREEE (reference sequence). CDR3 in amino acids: CASSGPGQGVTGELFF. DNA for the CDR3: TGTGCCAGCAGTGGACCGGGACAGGGTGTCACCGGGGAGCTGTTTTTT.

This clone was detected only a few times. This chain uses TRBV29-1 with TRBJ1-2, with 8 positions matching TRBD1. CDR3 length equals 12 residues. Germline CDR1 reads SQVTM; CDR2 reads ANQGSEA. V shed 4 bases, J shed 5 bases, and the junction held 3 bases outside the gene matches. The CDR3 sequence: CSVVGDRYGYTF. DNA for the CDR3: TGCAGCGTTGTAGGGGACAGGTATGGCTACACCTTC.

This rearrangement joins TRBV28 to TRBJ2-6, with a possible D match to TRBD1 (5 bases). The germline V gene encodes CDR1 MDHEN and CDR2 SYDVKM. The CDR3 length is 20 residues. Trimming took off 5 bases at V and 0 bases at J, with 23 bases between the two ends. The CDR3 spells CASSAPRTTFRLSGANVLTF. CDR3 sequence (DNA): TGTGCCAGCAGTGCACCCCGGACAACTTTCCGCCTCTCTGGGGCCAACGTCCTGACTTTC. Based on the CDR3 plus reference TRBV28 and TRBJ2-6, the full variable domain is DVKVTQSSRYLVKRTGEKVFLECVQDMDHENMFWYRQDPGLGLRLIYFSYDVKMKEKGDIPEGYSVSREKKERFSLILESASTNQTSMYLCASSAPRTTFRLSGANVLTFGAGSRLTVL.

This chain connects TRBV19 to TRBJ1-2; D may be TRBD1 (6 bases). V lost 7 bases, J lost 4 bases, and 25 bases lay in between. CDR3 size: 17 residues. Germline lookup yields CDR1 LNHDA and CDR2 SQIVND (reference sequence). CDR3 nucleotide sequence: TGTGCCAGTAAAAACGTGGGGGGCGGTCGTTATGGCTATGGCTACACCTTC. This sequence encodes CASKNVGGGRYGYGYTF. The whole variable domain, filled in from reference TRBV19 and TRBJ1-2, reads DGGITQSPKYLFRKEGQNVTLSCEQNLNHDAMYWYRQDPGQGLRLIYYSQIVNDFQKGDIAEGYSVSREKKESFPLTVTSAQKNPTAFYLCASKNVGGGRYGYGYTFGSGTRLTVV.

CDR3 sequence reads: CASSLDTSSDEQYF. The CDR3 DNA reads TGTGCCAGCAGCCTCGATACTAGTTCCGACGAGCAGTACTTC. The chain carries TRBV7-9 and TRBJ2-7, with D perhaps TRBD2 (5 bases). The CDR3 runs to 14 residues. The ends were cut back, 5 bases at V and 5 bases at J, with 16 bases in the middle. The germline gives CDR1 SEHNR, CDR2 FQNEAQ (reference sequence). Together with reference TRBV7-9 and TRBJ2-7, the CDR3 gives the full variable domain: DTGVSQNPRHKITKRGQNVTFRCDPISEHNRLYWYRQTLGQGPEFLTYFQNEAQLEKSRLLSDRFSAERPKGSFSTLEIQRTEQGDSAMYLCASSLDTSSDEQYFGPGTRLTVT.

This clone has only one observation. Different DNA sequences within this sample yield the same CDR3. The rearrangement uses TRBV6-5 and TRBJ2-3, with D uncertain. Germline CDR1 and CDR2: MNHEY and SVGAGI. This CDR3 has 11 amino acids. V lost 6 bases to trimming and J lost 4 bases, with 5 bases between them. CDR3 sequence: CASRGADTQYF. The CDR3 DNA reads TGTGCCAGCAGGGGCGCAGATACGCAGTATTTT.

As DNA, the CDR3 is TGTGCCAGCAGTTTATGGAGGGCAGGGGTTCAGAGCGAGCAGTACTTC. It encodes CASSLWRAGVQSEQYF. The rearrangement uses TRBV28 and TRBJ2-7, with D possibly TRBD1 on 6 matching bases. In germline, CDR1 is MDHEN, CDR2 SYDVKM. The CDR3 runs 16 residues. Between the trimmed V and J ends, which lost 0 bases and 6 bases, there was a span of 18 bases.

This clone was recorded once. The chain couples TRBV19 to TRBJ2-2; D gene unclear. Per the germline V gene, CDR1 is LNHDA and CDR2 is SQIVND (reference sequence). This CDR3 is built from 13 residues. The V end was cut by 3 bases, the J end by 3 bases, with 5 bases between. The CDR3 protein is CASSILYTGELFF. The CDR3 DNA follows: TGTGCCAGTAGTATCCTATACACCGGGGAGCTGTTTTTT.

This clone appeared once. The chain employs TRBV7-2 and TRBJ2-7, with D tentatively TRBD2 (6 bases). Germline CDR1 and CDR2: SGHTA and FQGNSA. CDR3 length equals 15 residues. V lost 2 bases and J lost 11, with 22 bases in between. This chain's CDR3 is CASSLSPGGKSSEYF. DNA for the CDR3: TGTGCCAGCAGCTTAAGTCCCGGCGGGAAGTCCTCGGAGTACTTC. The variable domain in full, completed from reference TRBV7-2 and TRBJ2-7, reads GAGVSQSPSNKVTEKGKDVELRCDPISGHTALYWYRQSLGQGLEFLIYFQGNSAPDKSGLPSDRFSAERTGGSVSTLTIQRTQQEDSAVYLCASSLSPGGKSSEYFGPGTRLTVT.

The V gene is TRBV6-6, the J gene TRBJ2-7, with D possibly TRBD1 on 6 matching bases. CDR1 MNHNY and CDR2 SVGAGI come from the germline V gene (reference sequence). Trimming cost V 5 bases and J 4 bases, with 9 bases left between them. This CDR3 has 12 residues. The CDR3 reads CASSRGQYEQYF. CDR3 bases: TGTGCCAGCAGTCGCGGACAGTACGAGCAGTACTTC.

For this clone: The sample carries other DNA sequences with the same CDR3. The CDR3, as DNA: TGCGCCAGCAGCAGGACAGGGAGTGATACGCAGTATTTT. As protein: CASSRTGSDTQYF. The V and J genes are TRBV5-1 and TRBJ2-3, with TRBD1 identical over 8 bases. This CDR3 comprises 13 residues. J lost 6 bases, V lost 4 bases, and 4 bases had no gene match. The germline CDR1 and CDR2 sequences are SGHRS and YFSETQ. Full variable domain (rest looked up from reference TRBV5-1 and TRBJ2-3): KAGVTQTPRYLIKTRGQQVTLSCSPISGHRSVSWYQQTPGQGLQFLFEYFSETQRNKGNFPGRFSGRQFSNSRSEMNVSTLELGDSALYLCASSRTGSDTQYFGPGTRLTVL.

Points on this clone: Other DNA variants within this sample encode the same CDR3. The CDR3 nucleotides read TGTGCCAGCTCCCCTCTAGGTGGCGGCAATCAGCCCCAGCATTTT. Its protein product is CASSPLGGGNQPQHF. V and J are TRBV28 and TRBJ1-5; D is uncertain. The V and J ends lost 8 bases and 2 bases respectively, with 16 bases between them. The length of the CDR3 is 15 residues. CDR1 MDHEN and CDR2 SYDVKM come from the germline V gene.